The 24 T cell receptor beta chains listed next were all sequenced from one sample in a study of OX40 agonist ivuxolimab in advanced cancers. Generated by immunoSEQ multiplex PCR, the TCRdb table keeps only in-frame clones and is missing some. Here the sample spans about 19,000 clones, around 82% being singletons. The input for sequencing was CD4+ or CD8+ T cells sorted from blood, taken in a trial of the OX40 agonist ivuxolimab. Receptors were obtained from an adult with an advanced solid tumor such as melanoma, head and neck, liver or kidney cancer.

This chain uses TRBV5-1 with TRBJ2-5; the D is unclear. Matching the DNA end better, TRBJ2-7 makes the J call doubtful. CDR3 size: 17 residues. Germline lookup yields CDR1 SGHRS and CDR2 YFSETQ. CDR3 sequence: CASSSTTRLNTYYEQYF. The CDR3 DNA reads TGCGCCAGCAGCTCCACCACGAGGTTAAACACGTACTACGAGCAGTACTTC.

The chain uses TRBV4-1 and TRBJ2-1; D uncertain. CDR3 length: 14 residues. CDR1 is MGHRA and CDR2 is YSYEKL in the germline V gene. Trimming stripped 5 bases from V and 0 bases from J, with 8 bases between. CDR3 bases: TGCGCCAGCAGCGGGATGAGCTCCTACAATGAGCAGTTCTTC. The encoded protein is CASSGMSSYNEQFF.

CDR3 sequence: CASRFSDMTFHEQYF. The CDR3 coding sequence is TGTGCCAGCAGATTTTCGGACATGACTTTTCACGAGCAGTACTTC. The rearrangement uses TRBV11-2 and TRBJ2-7, with D perhaps matching TRBD1 (5 bases). V was shortened by 6 bases and J by 5 bases, with 20 bases between the two germline ends. The CDR3 covers 15 residues. In germline, CDR1 is SGHAT, CDR2 FQNNGV.

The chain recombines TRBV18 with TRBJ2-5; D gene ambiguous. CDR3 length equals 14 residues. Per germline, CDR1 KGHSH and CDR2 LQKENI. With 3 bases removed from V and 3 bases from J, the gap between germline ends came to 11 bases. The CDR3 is CASSPRRKEETQYF. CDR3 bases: TGTGCCAGCTCACCCAGGAGAAAAGAAGAGACCCAGTACTTC.

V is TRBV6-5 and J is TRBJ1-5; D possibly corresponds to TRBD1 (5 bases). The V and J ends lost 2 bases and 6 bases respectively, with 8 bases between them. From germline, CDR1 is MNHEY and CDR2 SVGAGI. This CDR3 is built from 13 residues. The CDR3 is CASSYRGAQPQHF. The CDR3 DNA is TGTGCCAGCAGTTACAGGGGTGCTCAGCCCCAGCATTTT.

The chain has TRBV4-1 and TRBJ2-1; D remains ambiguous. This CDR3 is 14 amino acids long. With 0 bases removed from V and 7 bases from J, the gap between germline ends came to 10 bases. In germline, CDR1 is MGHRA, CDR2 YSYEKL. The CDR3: CASSQDERSNEQFF. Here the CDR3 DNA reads TGCGCCAGCAGCCAAGATGAGAGAAGTAATGAGCAGTTCTTC.

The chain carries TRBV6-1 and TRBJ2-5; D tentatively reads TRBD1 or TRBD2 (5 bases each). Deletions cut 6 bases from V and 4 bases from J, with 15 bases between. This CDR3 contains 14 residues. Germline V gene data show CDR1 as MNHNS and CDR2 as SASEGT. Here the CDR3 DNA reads TGTGCCAGCAGCCTAGGACCCGGGACAGAGACCCAGTACTTC. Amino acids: CASSLGPGTETQYF.

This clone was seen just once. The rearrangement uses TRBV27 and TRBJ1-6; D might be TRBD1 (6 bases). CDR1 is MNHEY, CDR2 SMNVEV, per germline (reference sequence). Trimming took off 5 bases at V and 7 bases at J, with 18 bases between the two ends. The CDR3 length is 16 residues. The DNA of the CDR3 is TGTGCCAGCAGTCCACTAGGGGGGATAGGCAATTCACCCCTCCACTTT. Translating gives CASSPLGGIGNSPLHF.

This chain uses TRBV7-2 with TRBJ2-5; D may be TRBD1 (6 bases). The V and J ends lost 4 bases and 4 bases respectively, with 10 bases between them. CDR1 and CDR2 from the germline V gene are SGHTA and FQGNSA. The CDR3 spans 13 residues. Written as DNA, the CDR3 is TGTGCCAGCAGCTCCCAGACAGGAGAGACCCAGTACTTC. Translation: CASSSQTGETQYF.

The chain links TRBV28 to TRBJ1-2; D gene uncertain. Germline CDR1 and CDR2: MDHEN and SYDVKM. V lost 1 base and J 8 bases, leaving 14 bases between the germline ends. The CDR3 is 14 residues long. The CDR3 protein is CASSLFPGALGYTF. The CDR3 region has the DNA TGTGCCAGCAGTTTATTCCCAGGTGCGCTCGGCTACACCTTC.

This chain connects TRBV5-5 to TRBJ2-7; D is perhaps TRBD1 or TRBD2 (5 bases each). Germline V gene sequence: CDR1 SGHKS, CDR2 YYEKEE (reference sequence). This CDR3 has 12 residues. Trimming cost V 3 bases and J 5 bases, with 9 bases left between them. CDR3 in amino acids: CASSYPGHEQYF. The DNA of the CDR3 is TGTGCCAGCAGCTATCCGGGACACGAGCAGTACTTC.

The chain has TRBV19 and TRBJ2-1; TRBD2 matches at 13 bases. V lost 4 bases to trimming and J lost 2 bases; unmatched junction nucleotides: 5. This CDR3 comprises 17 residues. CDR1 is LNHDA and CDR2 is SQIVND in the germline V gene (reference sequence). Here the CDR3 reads CASSSGLAGDTYNEQFF. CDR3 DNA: TGTGCCAGTAGTAGCGGACTAGCGGGAGATACCTACAATGAGCAGTTCTTC.

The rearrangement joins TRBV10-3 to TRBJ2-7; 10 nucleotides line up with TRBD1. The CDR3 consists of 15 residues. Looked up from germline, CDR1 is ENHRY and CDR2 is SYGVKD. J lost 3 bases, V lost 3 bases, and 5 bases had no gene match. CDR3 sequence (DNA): TGTGCCATCAGTGATCTGGACAGGGGGGTCTACGAGCAGTACTTC. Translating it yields CAISDLDRGVYEQYF.

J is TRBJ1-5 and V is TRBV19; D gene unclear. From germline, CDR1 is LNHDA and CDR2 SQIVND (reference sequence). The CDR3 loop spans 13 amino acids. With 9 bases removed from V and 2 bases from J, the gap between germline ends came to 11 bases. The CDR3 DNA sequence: TGTGCCAGCCAACTAACGGGCAATCAGCCCCAGCATTTT. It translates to CASQLTGNQPQHF.

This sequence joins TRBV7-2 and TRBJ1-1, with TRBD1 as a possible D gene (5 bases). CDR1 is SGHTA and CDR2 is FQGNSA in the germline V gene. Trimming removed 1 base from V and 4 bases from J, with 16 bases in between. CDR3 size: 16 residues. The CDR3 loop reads CASSLGDLIHGTEAFF. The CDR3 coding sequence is TGTGCCAGCAGCTTAGGGGACCTGATCCATGGCACTGAAGCTTTCTTT. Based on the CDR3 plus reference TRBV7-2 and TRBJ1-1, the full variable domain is GAGVSQSPSNKVTEKGKDVELRCDPISGHTALYWYRQSLGQGLEFLIYFQGNSAPDKSGLPSDRFSAERTGGSVSTLTIQRTQQEDSAVYLCASSLGDLIHGTEAFFGQGTRLTVV.

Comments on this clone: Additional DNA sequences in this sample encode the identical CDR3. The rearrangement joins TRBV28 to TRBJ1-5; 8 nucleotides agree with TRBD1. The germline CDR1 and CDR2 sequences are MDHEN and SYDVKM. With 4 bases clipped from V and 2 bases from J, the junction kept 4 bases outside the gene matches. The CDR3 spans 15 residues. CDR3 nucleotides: TGTGCCAGCAGTTCCGGACAGGGCGGCAATCAGCCCCAGCATTTT. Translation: CASSSGQGGNQPQHF. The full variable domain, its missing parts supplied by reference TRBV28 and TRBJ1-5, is DVKVTQSSRYLVKRTGEKVFLECVQDMDHENMFWYRQDPGLGLRLIYFSYDVKMKEKGDIPEGYSVSREKKERFSLILESASTNQTSMYLCASSSGQGGNQPQHFGDGTRLSIL.

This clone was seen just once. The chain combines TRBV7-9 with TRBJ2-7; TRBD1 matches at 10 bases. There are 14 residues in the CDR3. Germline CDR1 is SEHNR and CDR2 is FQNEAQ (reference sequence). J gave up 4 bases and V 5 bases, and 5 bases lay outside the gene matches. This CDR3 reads CASSRGTGVYEQYF. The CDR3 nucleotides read TGTGCCAGCAGCCGCGGGACAGGGGTGTACGAGCAGTACTTC.

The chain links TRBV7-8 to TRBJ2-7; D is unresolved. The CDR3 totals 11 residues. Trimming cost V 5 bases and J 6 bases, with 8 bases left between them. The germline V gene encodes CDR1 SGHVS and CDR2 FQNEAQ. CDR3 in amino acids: CASSPLAEQYF. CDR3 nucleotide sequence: TGTGCCAGCAGCCCCCTCGCCGAGCAGTACTTC. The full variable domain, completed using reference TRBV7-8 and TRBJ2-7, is GAGVSQSPRYKVAKRGQDVALRCDPISGHVSLFWYQQALGQGPEFLTYFQNEAQLDKSGLPSDRFFAERPEGSVSTLKIQRTQQEDSAVYLCASSPLAEQYFGPGTRLTVT.

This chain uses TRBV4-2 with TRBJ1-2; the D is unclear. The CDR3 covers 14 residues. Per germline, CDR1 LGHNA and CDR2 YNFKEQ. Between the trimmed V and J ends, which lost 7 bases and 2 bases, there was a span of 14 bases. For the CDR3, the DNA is TGTGCCAGCACCTCCCGGGCCAGGAACTATGGCTACACCTTC. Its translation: CASTSRARNYGYTF.

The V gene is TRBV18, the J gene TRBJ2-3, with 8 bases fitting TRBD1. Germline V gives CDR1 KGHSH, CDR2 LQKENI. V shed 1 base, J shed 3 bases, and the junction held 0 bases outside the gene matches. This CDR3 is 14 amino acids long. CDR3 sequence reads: CASSPRTGTDTQYF. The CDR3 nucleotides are TGTGCCAGCTCACCACGGACAGGGACAGATACGCAGTATTTT.

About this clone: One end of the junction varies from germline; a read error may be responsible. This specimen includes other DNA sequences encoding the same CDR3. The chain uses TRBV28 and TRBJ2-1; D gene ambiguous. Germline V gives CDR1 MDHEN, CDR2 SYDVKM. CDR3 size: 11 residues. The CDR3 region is CASISYNEQFF. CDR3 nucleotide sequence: TGCGCCAGCATTTCTTACAATGAGCAGTTCTTC.

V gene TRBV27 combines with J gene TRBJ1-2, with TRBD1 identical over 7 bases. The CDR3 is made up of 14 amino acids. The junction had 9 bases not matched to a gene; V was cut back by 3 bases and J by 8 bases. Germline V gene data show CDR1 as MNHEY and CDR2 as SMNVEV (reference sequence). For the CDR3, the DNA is TGTGCCAGCAGTTTTCAACAGGGGAGGCACGGCTACACCTTC. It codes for CASSFQQGRHGYTF.

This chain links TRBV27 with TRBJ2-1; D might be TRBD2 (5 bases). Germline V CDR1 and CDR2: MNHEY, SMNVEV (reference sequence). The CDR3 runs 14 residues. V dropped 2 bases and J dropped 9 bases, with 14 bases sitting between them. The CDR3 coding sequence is TGTGCCAGCAGTTTAACCCTAACGGCGGGTGAGCAGTTCTTC. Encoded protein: CASSLTLTAGEQFF.

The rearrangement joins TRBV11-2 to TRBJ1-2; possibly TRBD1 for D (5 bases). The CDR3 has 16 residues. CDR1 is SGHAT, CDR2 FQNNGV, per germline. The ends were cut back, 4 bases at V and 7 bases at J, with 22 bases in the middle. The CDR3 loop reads CASSSPRGRTSGGYTF. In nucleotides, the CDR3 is TGTGCCAGCAGCTCTCCTCGGGGGAGGACATCGGGTGGCTACACCTTC.